This TCR beta chain originates from a study of cytomegalovirus exposure and HLA in healthy donors. The overall study: A prior analysis found 117 million unique TCR beta sequences from 150 million to 200 million T cells.

Broader study findings: A later analysis showed TCR association rates differing by HLA locus, peaking at DRB1 and lowest at HLA-C. An analysis done earlier found most TCR beta V segments productive about 87% or about 30% of the time.

This clone appeared a few times. Its antigen is not identified. The PCR contained 60 Vbeta and 13 Jbeta primers. Libraries were prepared by immunoSEQ multiplex PCR; TCRdb keeps only in-frame clonotypes and omits some of them. The data contain approximately 90,000 clones, around 73% of them singletons. The sequencing sample was made of PBMCs. This receptor was obtained from a man aged 40-49 years in good health and CMV-seronegative.

Written as DNA, the CDR3 is TGTGCCAGCAGCCCAACTCCGGGACTAGCGTCACGCTCCTACAATGAGCAGTTCTTC. This translates into CASSPTPGLASRSYNEQFF. The V and J genes are TRBV7-2 and TRBJ2-1, with 10 bases identical to TRBD2. The CDR3 totals 19 residues. The J segment lost 0 bases and the V segment lost 5 bases, leaving 13 bases of the junction unmatched. Germline CDR1 SGHTA, CDR2 FQGNSA.